This entry features one TCR beta chain sequence. The repertoire was sequenced with immunoSEQ multiplex PCR; TCRdb's copy has only in-frame clones and lacks some. This sample yields around 77,000 clones, of which about 98% are seen a single time; 0.55% to 0.6% belongs to the top ten. J was trimmed by 5 bases and V by 6 bases; bases with no gene match: 2. The CDR3 sequence is 12 residues long. From germline, CDR1 is SNHLY and CDR2 FYNNEI. The data were obtained in a study of Tregs in tolerant kidney transplant recipients. Study background: Recipients received nonmyeloablative bone marrow transplants from related graft donors, with transient mixed chimerism.

This receptor was taken from a human donor who received a combined kidney and bone marrow transplant. The source material was CD4+ T cells from blood, sampled before the transplant. The chain employs TRBV2 and TRBJ2-3, with 7 bases aligning to TRBD1. This CDR3 reads CASRSGGDTQYF. DNA for the CDR3: TGTGCCAGCAGGTCAGGGGGAGATACGCAGTATTTT.